A single sample is the source of the 14 T cell receptor beta chains below, sequenced in a study of cytomegalovirus exposure and HLA in healthy donors. PCR primers comprised 60 Vbeta and 13 Jbeta primers. Here immunoSEQ multiplex PCR was the method, and the copy in TCRdb shows in-frame clones only, minus some. The table has around 220,000 clones, approximately 68% seen once. Sequencing used PBMCs. The receptors stem from a woman younger than 45 in good health and CMV-seronegative.

This clone was detected a few times. The rearrangement links TRBV5-1 to TRBJ2-5; D is ambiguous. Germline lookup yields CDR1 SGHRS and CDR2 YFSETQ. The length of the CDR3 is 13 residues. With 0 bases removed from V and 2 bases from J, the gap between germline ends came to 5 bases. CDR3 nucleotides: TGCGCCAGCAGCTTGGCCAGGCAAGAGACCCAGTACTTC. It specifies CASSLARQETQYF.

The chain uses TRBV5-1 and TRBJ1-2; 7 bases align to TRBD1. This CDR3 contains 14 residues. Germline V gene lookup returns CDR1 SGHRS and CDR2 YFSETQ. With V trimmed by 3 bases and J by 2 bases, 4 bases remained unmatched. CDR3 in amino acids: CASSSGTENYGYTF. The CDR3 region has the DNA TGCGCCAGCAGCTCCGGGACAGAAAACTATGGCTACACCTTC.

This clone was seen just once. The chain employs TRBV28 and TRBJ1-1; tentative D call: TRBD1 (5 bases). Between the trimmed V and J ends, which lost 3 bases and 5 bases, there was a span of 16 bases. The CDR3 contains 15 residues. CDR1 and CDR2 from the germline V gene are MDHEN and SYDVKM. Here the CDR3 reads CASSLVGQGGTEAFF. The CDR3 DNA sequence: TGTGCCAGCAGTTTGGTGGGGCAGGGAGGTACTGAAGCTTTCTTT.

The chain joins TRBV19 to TRBJ2-3; D may be TRBD2 (6 bases). The CDR3 loop spans 15 amino acids. Trimming shortened V by 3 bases and J by 0 bases, and 10 bases separated the two germline ends. Germline assignment: CDR1 LNHDA and CDR2 SQIVND (reference sequence). The CDR3 protein is CASSIAAGSTDTQYF. CDR3 sequence (DNA): TGTGCCAGTAGTATCGCGGCGGGGAGCACAGATACGCAGTATTTT.

Here the CDR3 DNA reads TGCGCCAGCAGCCAAGCGGGGAACGGACCTAACTATGGCTACACCTTC. Its protein is CASSQAGNGPNYGYTF. The V gene is TRBV4-1, the J gene TRBJ1-2; D gene uncertain. V was shortened by 1 base and J by 0 bases, with 12 bases between the two germline ends. This CDR3 spans 16 amino acids. Germline CDR1 MGHRA, CDR2 YSYEKL.

About this clone: At one end the junction does not follow the germline gene, possibly because of a read error. The chain carries TRBV20-1 and TRBJ2-1; unclear D gene. This CDR3 contains 10 residues. Germline V gives CDR1 DFQATT, CDR2 SNEGSKA (reference sequence). CDR3 protein: CSALYHEQFF. The CDR3 nucleotides read TGCAGTGCCCTCTACCATGAGCAGTTCTTC.

This clone appeared a few times. This CDR3 fails to terminate in the conserved phenylalanine or tryptophan, so it likely reflects a read error. The chain combines TRBV6-5 with TRBJ2-2, with 10 bases that match TRBD2. CDR1 is MNHEY and CDR2 is SVGAGI in the germline V gene. V was clipped by 4 bases and J by 7 bases; unmatched bases: 9. The CDR3 contains 16 residues. The CDR3 sequence is CASSLLAGLGNGELFL. The DNA of the CDR3 is TGTGCCAGCAGTTTACTAGCGGGGCTAGGGAACGGGGAGCTGTTTTTG.

V usage is TRBV30 and J usage is TRBJ1-2; 10 nucleotides match TRBD1. From germline, CDR1 is GTSNPN and CDR2 SVGIG (reference sequence). J gave up 6 bases and V 3 bases, and 10 bases lay outside the gene matches. The CDR3 is 15 residues long. For the CDR3, the DNA is TGTGCCTGGAGAGTCTTGGGACAGGGGACCCATGGCTACACCTTC. Protein product: CAWRVLGQGTHGYTF.

In the case of this clone: The junction and the germline gene differ at one end; a read error may be behind it. V usage is TRBV7-9 and J usage is TRBJ1-1; 8 nucleotides agree with TRBD1. Germline V CDR1 and CDR2: SEHNR, FQNEAQ (reference sequence). CDR3 length: 14 amino acids. Written as DNA, the CDR3 is TGTGCCACCAGCTCCGCACAGGGGGAGTTGGAAGCTTTCTTT. Translating it yields CATSSAQGELEAFF.

The chain employs TRBV10-3 and TRBJ1-2; TRBD1 matches 8 bases. The germline gives CDR1 ENHRY, CDR2 SYGVKD. J gave up 2 bases and V 3 bases, and 5 bases lay outside the gene matches. This CDR3 is built from 15 residues. CDR3 residues: CAISERRQGNYGYTF. CDR3 DNA: TGTGCCATCAGTGAACGTAGACAGGGGAACTATGGCTACACCTTC.

The chain joins TRBV7-9 to TRBJ1-3; 8 bases line up with TRBD1. The CDR3 sequence is 16 residues long. With V trimmed by 1 base and J by 4 bases, 6 bases remained unmatched. Germline V gene lookup returns CDR1 SEHNR and CDR2 FQNEAQ (reference sequence). The CDR3 bases are TGTGCCAGCAGCTTAGTGAGGACAGGGAACGGAAACACCATATATTTT. Protein sequence: CASSLVRTGNGNTIYF.

This clone was counted between two and nine times. The V gene is TRBV5-6, the J gene TRBJ1-2, with D possibly matching TRBD1 (6 bases). Deletions cut 2 bases from V and 8 bases from J, with 10 bases between. Per the germline V gene, CDR1 is SGHDT and CDR2 is YYEEEE. This CDR3 contains 12 residues. The CDR3 region is CASSLGGHGYTF. In DNA form, the CDR3 reads TGTGCCAGCAGCTTAGGGGGTCACGGCTACACCTTC. Drawing the rest from reference TRBV5-6 and TRBJ1-2, the complete variable domain is DAGVTQSPTHLIKTRGQQVTLRCSPKSGHDTVSWYQQALGQGPQFIFQYYEEEERQRGNFPDRFSGHQFPNYSSELNVNALLLGDSALYLCASSLGGHGYTFGSGTRLTVV.

This chain uses TRBV27 with TRBJ2-5; D unresolved. The J call is in doubt because the DNA end fits TRBJ2-7 better. The length of the CDR3 is 12 residues. Germline CDR1 MNHEY, CDR2 SMNVEV (reference sequence). As DNA, the CDR3 is TGTGCCAGCAGCTCCTCCATGAACGAGCAGTACTTC. Its protein is CASSSSMNEQYF.

The V and J genes are TRBV11-2 and TRBJ2-5; the D gene is possibly TRBD2 (6 bases). Germline V gene lookup returns CDR1 SGHAT and CDR2 FQNNGV. The CDR3 spans 15 residues. Trimming removed 0 bases from V and 4 bases from J, with 12 bases in between. CDR3 protein: CASSLDFGGRETQYF. The CDR3 nucleotides are TGTGCCAGCAGCTTAGATTTCGGGGGAAGAGAGACCCAGTACTTC.